This T cell receptor beta chain was identified during a study of cytomegalovirus exposure and HLA in healthy donors. The length of the CDR3 is 11 residues. Germline CDR1 is KGHSH and CDR2 is LQKENI. V was clipped by 8 bases and J by 0 bases, with 4 bases between them. The PCR employed 60 Vbeta primers together with 13 Jbeta primers. Sequenced by immunoSEQ multiplex PCR; TCRdb stores in-frame clones only, minus some. The data hold about 91,000 clones, with over 80% observed a single time. This receptor was taken from a man between 18 and 35 years old in good health and CMV-seronegative. Sequenced: PBMCs. The rearrangement uses TRBV18 and TRBJ2-5; D is unresolved. The CDR3 protein is CASANQETQYF. CDR3 coding DNA: TGTGCCAGCGCGAACCAAGAGACCCAGTACTTC.